These T cell receptor beta chains were read from a single sample in a study of blood T cell repertoires in COVID-19. Sequencing used immunoSEQ multiplex PCR; TCRdb keeps in-frame clones, though not all of them. The sample includes about 130,000 clones, around 70% of them seen just once. The source material was peripheral blood. These receptors all stem from a man in his sixties with acute or convalescent COVID-19. Each CDR3 is given with its conserved first and last residue. The D gene is left open where the match is weak. Clone size is shown for a subset of rows, as once, few, many or a class of expanded clone.

.	TRBV10-3	TRBJ1-2	.	TGTGCCATCAGTGATTGGGGACAACACGGCTACACCTTC	CAISDWGQHGYTF
TRBD1	TRBV28	TRBJ2-7	once	TGTGCCAGCCGGGACAGGGTTCTCGAGCAGTACTTC	CASRDRVLEQYF
TRBD1	TRBV24-1	TRBJ1-2	.	TGTGCCACCAGTGGTTTCGACAGGGGTAACTATGGCTACACCTTC	CATSGFDRGNYGYTF
TRBD1	TRBV7-3	TRBJ2-3	.	TGTGCCAGCAGCACCGGACAGGGAACAGATACGCAGTATTTT	CASSTGQGTDTQYF
.	TRBV5-8	TRBJ1-1	.	TGTGCCAGCAGCTCAAACAGGCGCGTCCTCATGAACACTGAAGCTTTCTTT	CASSSNRRVLMNTEAFF
TRBD1	TRBV3-1/TRBV3-2	TRBJ1-5	once	TGTGCCAGCAGCCAAGGGACAGGGCCTCAGCCCCAGCATTTT	CASSQGTGPQPQHF
TRBD1	TRBV28	TRBJ1-4	.	TGTGCCAGCAGTCGAGCCGGGACAGAGAATGAAAAACTGTTTTTT	CASSRAGTENEKLFF
.	TRBV5-1	TRBJ2-7	.	TGCGCCAGCAGCCTGGACACAGGGAGCTTAGGCGAGCAGTACTTC	CASSLDTGSLGEQYF
.	TRBV13	TRBJ2-6	.	TGTGCCAGCAGCTTACGGCAGGCTGGGGCCAACGTCCTGACTTTC	CASSLRQAGANVLTF
TRBD1	TRBV7-9	TRBJ1-2	.	TGTGCCAGCAGCTTAGCCCGGACAGGGGGCGCCGAATTGGATGGCTACACCTTC	CASSLARTGGAELDGYTF
TRBD1	TRBV6-5	TRBJ2-5	.	TGTGCCAGCAGTTACGCAGGGGGAGAGACCCAGTACTTC	CASSYAGGETQYF
TRBD2	TRBV19	TRBJ2-1	.	TGTGCCAGTAGTATAGCGGGAGGGAAAAGCAATGAGCAGTTCTTC	CASSIAGGKSNEQFF
.	TRBV6-2/TRBV6-3	TRBJ2-1	.	TGTGCCAGCAGTTATCGGACTCCCCGGGATGAGCAGTTCTTC	CASSYRTPRDEQFF
.	TRBV12-2	TRBJ1-5	once	TGTGCAAGTCGCCCCTGTCTTGAGCAGCCCCAGCATTTT	CASRPCLEQPQHF
.	TRBV9	TRBJ1-2	.	TGTGCCAGCAGCTCGACGCTCCTAGACTATGGCTACACCTTC	CASSSTLLDYGYTF
.	TRBV18	TRBJ2-2	few	TGTGCCAGCTCGCTAGACGGGATCGCCGGGGAGCTGTTTTTT	CASSLDGIAGELFF
.	TRBV12-3/TRBV12-4	TRBJ1-2	.	TGTGCCAGCAGTTTTGGACAGGGCTACACCTTC	CASSFGQGYTF
.	TRBV6-5	TRBJ1-2	.	TGTGCCAGCACGACAGTGCCATTCTACACCTTC	CASTTVPFYTF
TRBD2	TRBV19	TRBJ2-3	.	TGTGCCAGTAATTCCCCCGGGGCGGGGGGGACCCGCAGCACAGATACGCAGTATTTT	CASNSPGAGGTRSTDTQYF
TRBD2	TRBV5-1	TRBJ2-2	.	TGCGCCAGCAGCTCCGGGACTAGCGCCAACACCGGGGAGCTGTTTTTT	CASSSGTSANTGELFF
TRBD1	TRBV10-1	TRBJ1-1	few	TGCGCCAGCAGCCCTTGGACAGGGTCGGGTGTGAACACTGAAGCTTTCTTT	CASSPWTGSGVNTEAFF
.	TRBV27	TRBJ1-2	few	TGTGCCAGCAGTTTTAACACCAACTATGGCTACACCTTC	CASSFNTNYGYTF
TRBD1	TRBV6-5	TRBJ1-5	.	TGTGCCAGCGGGACAGGGGGCGGTCAGCCCCAGCATTTT	CASGTGGGQPQHF
TRBD1	TRBV18	TRBJ2-4	.	TGTGCCAGCTCACCAATTGCCGGGACAGGGTCCAAAAACATTCAGTACTTC	CASSPIAGTGSKNIQYF
.	TRBV20-1	TRBJ1-2	.	TGCAGTGCTAGTAGTTCCTCGGGGGGCGGGTATGGCTACACCTTC	CSASSSSGGGYGYTF
.	TRBV12-3/TRBV12-4	TRBJ1-5	.	TGTGCCAGCAGGAGACAGCAGAATCAGCCCCAGCATTTT	CASRRQQNQPQHF
TRBD2	TRBV7-2	TRBJ2-1	.	TGTGCCAGCAGGGAATCGTTAGCGGGGTACAATGAGCAGTTCTTC	CASRESLAGYNEQFF
TRBD2	TRBV5-8	TRBJ2-3	.	TGTGCCAGCAGCTTTGTACTAGCGGGAGGGACGGGCCCCACAGATACGCAGTATTTT	CASSFVLAGGTGPTDTQYF
.	TRBV5-6	TRBJ1-5	.	TGTGCCAGCAGCTTGGCAGTCAATCAGCCCCAGCATTTT	CASSLAVNQPQHF
.	TRBV7-9	TRBJ2-7	.	TGTGCCAGCAGCTTAGCACGTCTCAGGGGATCCGAGCAGTACTTC	CASSLARLRGSEQYF
TRBD1	TRBV24-1	TRBJ2-1	.	TGTGCCACCAGTGATCTGACAGGGAACTACAATGAGCAGTTCTTC	CATSDLTGNYNEQFF
.	TRBV6-5	TRBJ1-5	.	TGTGCCAGCAGTTCAGGGATTGATCAGCCCCAGCATTTT	CASSSGIDQPQHF
.	TRBV27	TRBJ1-1	.	TGTGCCAGCAGATACAGGGAGATGAACACTGAAGCTTTCTTT	CASRYREMNTEAFF
TRBD1	TRBV6-6	TRBJ1-4	.	TGTGCCAGCAGTGACAGGGAGACTAATGAAAAACTGTTTTTT	CASSDRETNEKLFF
.	TRBV5-1	TRBJ1-1	.	TGCGCCAGCAGCCGATGGACTGAAAACACTGAAGCTTTCTTT	CASSRWTENTEAFF
.	TRBV9	TRBJ2-3	.	TGTGCCAGCAGCGCTAGGGGTCGACGCGAGGTAGATACGCAGTATTTT	CASSARGRREVDTQYF
.	TRBV25-1	TRBJ1-1	.	TGTGCCAGCAGGGTGGGGGGGAACACTGAAGCTTTCTTT	CASRVGGNTEAFF
.	TRBV10-2	TRBJ2-3	.	TGCGCCACTACCCCCCCTTTCACAGATACGCAGTATTTT	CATTPPFTDTQYF
TRBD2	TRBV4-1	TRBJ2-7	.	TGCGCCAGCAGCCAAGGGTTTCCTAGCGGGAGCAAACACGAGCAGTACTTC	CASSQGFPSGSKHEQYF
TRBD1	TRBV9	TRBJ1-2	once	TGTGCCAGCAGCGTAGAATCCGGGACAGGGGCCGGGGGCTACACCTTC	CASSVESGTGAGGYTF
TRBD2	TRBV25-1	TRBJ2-7	.	TGTGCCAGCAGTGATTTAACTAGCGGGGCGAATGAGCAGTACTTC	CASSDLTSGANEQYF
.	TRBV11-3	TRBJ2-1	once	TGTGCCAGCAGGCTAACTTCTTCCTACAATGAGCAGTTCTTC	CASRLTSSYNEQFF